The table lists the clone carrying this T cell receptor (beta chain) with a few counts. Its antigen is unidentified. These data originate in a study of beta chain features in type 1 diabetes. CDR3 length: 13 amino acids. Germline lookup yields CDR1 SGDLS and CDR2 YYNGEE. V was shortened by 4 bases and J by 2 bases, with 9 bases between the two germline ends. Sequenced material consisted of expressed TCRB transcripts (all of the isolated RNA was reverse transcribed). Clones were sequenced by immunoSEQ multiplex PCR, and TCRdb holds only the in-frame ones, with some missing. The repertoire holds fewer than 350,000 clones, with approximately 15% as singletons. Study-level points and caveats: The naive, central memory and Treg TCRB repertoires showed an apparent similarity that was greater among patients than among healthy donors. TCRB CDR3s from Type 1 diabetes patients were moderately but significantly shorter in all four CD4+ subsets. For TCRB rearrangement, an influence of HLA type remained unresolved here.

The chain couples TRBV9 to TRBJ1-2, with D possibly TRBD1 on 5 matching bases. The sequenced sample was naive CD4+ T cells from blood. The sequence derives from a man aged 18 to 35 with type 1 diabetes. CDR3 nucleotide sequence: TGTGCCAGCAGCCCAGACAGCAACTATGGCTACACCTTC. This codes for CASSPDSNYGYTF. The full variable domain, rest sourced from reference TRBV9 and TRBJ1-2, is DSGVTQTPKHLITATGQRVTLRCSPRSGDLSVYWYQQSLDQGLQFLIQYYNGEERAKGNILERFSAQQFPDLHSELNLSSLELGDSALYFCASSPDSNYGYTFGSGTRLTVV.